This entry lists 20 T cell receptor beta chains sequenced from one sample in a study of Tregs in tolerant kidney transplant recipients. Libraries were prepared by immunoSEQ multiplex PCR; TCRdb keeps only in-frame clonotypes and omits some of them. Its listing shows approximately 52,000 clones. Material: CD4+ T cells from blood, obtained before the transplant. Receptors were obtained from a human donor who received a combined kidney and bone marrow transplant.

A word on this clone: The sequence runs out 3 residues before the end of the CDR3; the remainder is reconstructed from the germline J gene. The chain employs TRBV19 and TRBJ2-5; a weak D match, TRBD2 (6 bases). Germline V gene data show CDR1 as LNHDA and CDR2 as SQIVND (reference sequence). Trimming removed 3 bases at V and 0 bases at J, with 8 bases between. The length of the CDR3 is 14 residues. The chain's CDR3 is CASSMGGDQETQYF. CDR3 DNA, as far as it was read: TGTGCCAGTAGTATGGGGGGAGACCAAGAGACC.

Turning to this clone: The CDR3 extends 3 residues past the end of the read, so its final part is completed from the germline J gene. The J gene is TRBJ2-5, the V gene TRBV7-8; D is possibly TRBD2 (6 bases). Germline lookup yields CDR1 SGHVS and CDR2 FQNEAQ. There are 15 residues in the CDR3. The V end lost 2 bases, the J end lost 1 base, and 11 bases lay between the germline ends. CDR3 bases read: TGTGCCAGCAGCTTACCCCCGGGACTCCAAGAGACC. This sequence encodes CASSLPPGLQET. In full, the CDR3 is CASSLPPGLQETQYF.

Concerning this clone itself: Read data end 3 residues before the CDR3 end; the end is taken from the germline J gene. The rearrangement uses TRBV19 and TRBJ2-3; TRBD2 matches 12 bases. V shed 3 bases and J 0 bases; nucleotides not matched to a gene: 7. The CDR3 runs to 18 residues. Germline CDR1 LNHDA, CDR2 SQIVND (reference sequence). CDR3 amino acids: CASSIPLAGGPSTDTQYF. Incomplete CDR3 DNA: TGTGCCAGTAGTATTCCCCTAGCGGGAGGGCCAAGCACAGATACG.

About this clone itself: The read gets to within 3 residues of the CDR3 end, and the germline J gene fills in the rest. V usage is TRBV2 and J usage is TRBJ1-5; 9 bases match TRBD1. This CDR3 contains 14 residues. With V trimmed by 11 bases and J by 3 bases, 8 bases remained unmatched. CDR1 is SNHLY, CDR2 FYNNEI, per germline. The DNA read from the CDR3 is TGTGCCGGAAACACAGGGGGCTTCAATCAGCCC. Encoded protein: CAGNTGGFNQP. The CDR3, in full, reads CAGNTGGFNQPQHF.

A note on this clone: The read gets to within 3 residues of the CDR3 end, and the germline J gene fills in the rest. The J gene is TRBJ1-1, the V gene TRBV5-1, with TRBD1 matching over 7 bases. Germline values: CDR1 SGHRS, CDR2 YFSETQ. The CDR3 loop spans 14 amino acids. The V segment lost 5 bases and the J segment 3 bases; nucleotides outside the gene matches: 7. CDR3: CASSGGRGDTEAFF. The CDR3 bases that were read are TGCGCCAGCAGTGGAGGCAGGGGGGACACTGAA.

Of note for this clone: The read ends 3 residues before the CDR3 terminus; that terminus is restored from the germline J gene. The rearrangement joins TRBV5-1 to TRBJ2-2; 9 bases fit TRBD2. Germline assignment: CDR1 SGHRS and CDR2 YFSETQ. This CDR3 comprises 16 residues. The V and J ends lost 5 bases and 4 bases, in that order; junction bases with no gene match: 9. The CDR3 region is CASRVAGGPITGELFF. The CDR3 DNA, read in part, is TGCGCCAGCAGAGTTGCGGGAGGGCCAATCACCGGGGAG.

Notes on this clone: The read terminates 3 residues ahead of where the CDR3 ends, so the germline J gene completes it. This chain links TRBV20-1 with TRBJ2-3; weak D call: TRBD2 (5 bases). V gave up 2 bases and J gave up 6 bases, with 12 bases separating them. Germline values: CDR1 DFQATT, CDR2 SNEGSKA (reference sequence). This CDR3 is 13 amino acids long. CDR3 residues: CSARWTHTDTQYF. CDR3 bases read: TGCAGTGCTAGATGGACTCATACCGATACG.

In regard to this clone: With the read ending 3 residues before the CDR3 end, the germline J gene is used to fill in that end. The chain has TRBV18 and TRBJ2-1, with 8 bases aligning to TRBD2. The germline CDR1 and CDR2 sequences are KGHSH and LQKENI. The V gene end was trimmed by 0 bases and the J gene end by 9 bases; junction bases not matched to a gene: 10. This CDR3 has 16 residues. The sequenced part of the CDR3 DNA is TGTGCCAGCTCACCACCATCGGGACTAGTAAGTTCTGAG. As protein: CASSPPSGLVSSE. The entire CDR3 protein reads CASSPPSGLVSSEQFF.

CDR3 sequence: CASSPGQGYGYTF. CDR3 DNA (partial): TGTGCCAGCAGCCCAGGACAGGGCTATGGC. The rearrangement links TRBV7-9 to TRBJ1-2; 8 bases match TRBD1. The missing CDR3 end, 3 residues past where the read stops, is filled in from the germline J gene. Per germline, CDR1 SEHNR and CDR2 FQNEAQ (reference sequence). The CDR3 is 13 residues long. Germline trimming cut 5 bases from V and 4 bases from J; bases unmatched to any gene: 3. The full variable domain, rest sourced from reference TRBV7-9 and TRBJ1-2, is DTGVSQNPRHKITKRGQNVTFRCDPISEHNRLYWYRQTLGQGPEFLTYFQNEAQLEKSRLLSDRFSAERPKGSFSTLEIQRTEQGDSAMYLCASSPGQGYGYTFGSGTRLTVV.

Note on this clone: From the germline J gene comes the end of the CDR3, since the read stops 3 residues before it. This chain links TRBV6-1 with TRBJ2-3; TRBD2 aligns across 8 bases. Unmatched junction bases numbered 9, after V lost 3 bases and J lost 4 bases. The germline gives CDR1 MNHNS, CDR2 SASEGT. This CDR3 is 16 amino acids long. The DNA read from the CDR3 is TGTGCCAGCAGTGAGGGTTGGACTAGCTTCCCAGATACG. Its protein is CASSEGWTSFPDT. The whole CDR3 sequence is CASSEGWTSFPDTQYF.

Comments on this clone: The CDR3 end is not reached by the read, which stops 3 residues before it; the germline J gene fills it in. The chain carries TRBV5-6 and TRBJ1-1; no clear D gene. V lost 0 bases and J 4 bases, leaving 10 bases between the germline ends. CDR3 size: 14 residues. In germline, CDR1 is SGHDT, CDR2 YYEEEE. This chain's CDR3 is CASSLGPAVTEAFF. The sequenced part of the CDR3 DNA is TGTGCCAGCAGCTTGGGTCCGGCGGTCACTGAA.

In the case of this clone: From the germline J gene comes the end of the CDR3, since the read stops 3 residues before it. The chain is built from TRBV30 and TRBJ2-7; 9 bases match TRBD2. The CDR3 is 13 residues long. Germline loops: CDR1 GTSNPN, CDR2 SVGIG (reference sequence). Trimming removed 7 bases from V and 3 bases from J; junction bases left unmatched: 7. Here the CDR3 reads CALMREGFYEQYF. CDR3 bases read: TGTGCCTTGATGCGGGAGGGCTTCTACGAG.

Note on this clone: From the germline J gene comes the end of the CDR3, since the read stops 3 residues before it. V gene TRBV30 combines with J gene TRBJ1-4, with D tentatively TRBD1 (6 bases). The germline V gene encodes CDR1 GTSNPN and CDR2 SVGIG (reference sequence). V was clipped by 2 bases and J by 7 bases, with 11 bases between them. The CDR3 has 13 residues. The sequenced part of the CDR3 DNA is TGTGCCTGGAGTATGAGGACAGCTGAAAAA. Translation: CAWSMRTAEK. The whole CDR3 sequence is CAWSMRTAEKLFF.

CDR3 sequence reads: CSARPRGETQYF. Partial CDR3 DNA: TGCAGTGCTAGACCCAGAGGGGAGACC. The chain joins TRBV20-1 to TRBJ2-5, with a possible D match to TRBD2 (5 bases). Read coverage stops 3 residues before the CDR3 terminus; the germline J gene supplies the remainder. Per germline, CDR1 DFQATT and CDR2 SNEGSKA (reference sequence). The V and J ends lost 2 bases and 5 bases respectively, with 9 bases between them. The CDR3 sequence is 12 residues long.

This clone is classed as medium-sized by frequency. The read finishes 3 residues shy of the CDR3 end, and the germline J gene is used to complete it. The chain combines TRBV5-1 with TRBJ1-1; TRBD1 aligns across 7 bases. Losses at the gene ends were 0 bases for V and 5 bases for J; bases not matched to a gene: 4. Germline V gene sequence: CDR1 SGHRS, CDR2 YFSETQ. The CDR3 sequence is 14 residues long. CDR3 DNA (partial): TGCGCCAGCAGCTTGGAACAGGGGAGGACTGAA. This translates into CASSLEQGRTE. The full CDR3 sequence reads CASSLEQGRTEAFF.

On this clone itself: The DNA ends 3 residues before the CDR3 does, and the rest of the CDR3 is filled in from the germline J gene. The chain is built from TRBV10-1 and TRBJ2-5; TRBD1 agrees at 7 bases. The CDR3 length is 14 residues. V was clipped by 3 bases and J by 1 base; unmatched bases: 2. Germline V gives CDR1 WNHNN, CDR2 SYGVQD (reference sequence). CDR3 sequence: CASSEGDSQETQYF. The part of the CDR3 DNA that was read is TGCGCCAGCAGTGAAGGGGACAGCCAAGAGACC.

Comment on this clone: The read terminates 3 residues before the CDR3 end, so the remaining end is supplied by the germline J gene. The chain uses TRBV19 and TRBJ2-4, with 10 bases fitting TRBD1. J gave up 8 bases and V 5 bases, and 3 bases lay outside the gene matches. The CDR3 totals 13 residues. The germline CDR1 and CDR2 sequences are LNHDA and SQIVND (reference sequence). The CDR3 DNA, read in part, is TGTGCCAGTAGTTTGGACAGGGGGTACATT. Protein: CASSLDRGYI. The CDR3 in full is CASSLDRGYIQYF.

About this clone: The read stops 3 residues short of the end of the CDR3; the missing end is completed from the germline J gene. V usage is TRBV30 and J usage is TRBJ1-5; D may be TRBD1 (6 bases). This CDR3 has 13 amino acids. Deletions cut 1 base from V and 3 bases from J, with 7 bases between. Germline V gene data show CDR1 as GTSNPN and CDR2 as SVGIG (reference sequence). The covered CDR3 bases are TGTGCCTGGAGTGGACAGGTCAATCAGCCC. It specifies CAWSGQVNQP. The full CDR3 sequence reads CAWSGQVNQPQHF.

A word on this clone: The CDR3 end lies 3 residues beyond the end of the read and is filled in from the germline J gene. V gene TRBV30 combines with J gene TRBJ2-7; 7 nucleotides line up with TRBD2. Germline V lookup: CDR1 GTSNPN, CDR2 SVGIG (reference sequence). Germline trimming cut 3 bases from V and 6 bases from J; bases unmatched to any gene: 11. The CDR3 is 14 amino acids. The CDR3 DNA, read in part, is TGTGCCTGGAGAGGGGACTACGCTATTGCCGAG. Translated, it gives CAWRGDYAIAE. The CDR3 in full is CAWRGDYAIAEQYF.

Concerning this clone itself: The CDR3 extends 3 residues past the end of the read, so its final part is completed from the germline J gene. The chain joins TRBV5-1 to TRBJ2-2; a weak D match, TRBD1 (6 bases). The CDR3 spans 14 residues. The germline gives CDR1 SGHRS, CDR2 YFSETQ. V gave up 5 bases and J gave up 6 bases, with 14 bases separating them. The sequenced part of the CDR3 DNA is TGCGCCAGCAGATTCATTCAGGGGTCCGGGGAG. It is translated as CASRFIQGSGE. The CDR3, in full, reads CASRFIQGSGELFF. The complete variable domain, with remaining parts taken from reference TRBV5-1 and TRBJ2-2, reads KAGVTQTPRYLIKTRGQQVTLSCSPISGHRSVSWYQQTPGQGLQFLFEYFSETQRNKGNFPGRFSGRQFSNSRSEMNVSTLELGDSALYLCASRFIQGSGELFFGEGSRLTVL.